Below, one TCR beta chain is given with its context. The sample comes from a study of blood T cell repertoires in COVID-19. Study context: Both acute and convalescent COVID-19 samples were obtained from the United States, Italy and Spain. T cells, B-cell-depleted T cells, or PBMCs supplied cDNA or gDNA.

In the authors' methods: Researchers report that nucleated cell counts were estimated from reference gene primer amplification. The table came from immunoSEQ multiplex PCR; TCRdb's copy has only in-frame clones and leaves some out. That table is the source of V, J and clone size, and D and trimming were worked out from the DNA. The data contain about 230,000 clones, more than 75% of them singletons. V trimming: 5 bases; J trimming: 8 bases; junction bases outside the gene matches: 4. This CDR3 has 12 amino acids. CDR1 and CDR2 from the germline V gene are LNHDA and SQIVND (reference sequence). The sequence derives from a man between 35 and 55 years old with acute or convalescent COVID-19. The sequencing input was peripheral blood. The genes are TRBV19 and TRBJ1-2; 8 positions match TRBD1. The CDR3 reads CASSPWDRGYTF. In nucleotides, the CDR3 is TGTGCCAGTAGTCCGTGGGACAGGGGCTACACCTTC.